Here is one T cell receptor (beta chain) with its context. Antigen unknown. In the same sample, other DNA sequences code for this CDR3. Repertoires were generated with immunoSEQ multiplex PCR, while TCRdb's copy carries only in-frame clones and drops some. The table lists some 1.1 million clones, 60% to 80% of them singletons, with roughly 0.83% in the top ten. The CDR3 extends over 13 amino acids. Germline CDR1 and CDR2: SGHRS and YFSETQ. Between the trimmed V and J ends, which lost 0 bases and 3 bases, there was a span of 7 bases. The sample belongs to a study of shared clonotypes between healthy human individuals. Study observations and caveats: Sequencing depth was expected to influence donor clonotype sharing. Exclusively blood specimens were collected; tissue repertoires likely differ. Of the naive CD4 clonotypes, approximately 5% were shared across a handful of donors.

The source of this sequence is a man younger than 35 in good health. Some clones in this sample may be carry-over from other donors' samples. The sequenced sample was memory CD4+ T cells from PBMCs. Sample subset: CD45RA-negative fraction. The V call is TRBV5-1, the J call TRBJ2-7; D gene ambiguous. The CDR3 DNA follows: TGCGCCAGCAGCTTGGTAGGCAGCTACGAGCAGTACTTC. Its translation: CASSLVGSYEQYF.